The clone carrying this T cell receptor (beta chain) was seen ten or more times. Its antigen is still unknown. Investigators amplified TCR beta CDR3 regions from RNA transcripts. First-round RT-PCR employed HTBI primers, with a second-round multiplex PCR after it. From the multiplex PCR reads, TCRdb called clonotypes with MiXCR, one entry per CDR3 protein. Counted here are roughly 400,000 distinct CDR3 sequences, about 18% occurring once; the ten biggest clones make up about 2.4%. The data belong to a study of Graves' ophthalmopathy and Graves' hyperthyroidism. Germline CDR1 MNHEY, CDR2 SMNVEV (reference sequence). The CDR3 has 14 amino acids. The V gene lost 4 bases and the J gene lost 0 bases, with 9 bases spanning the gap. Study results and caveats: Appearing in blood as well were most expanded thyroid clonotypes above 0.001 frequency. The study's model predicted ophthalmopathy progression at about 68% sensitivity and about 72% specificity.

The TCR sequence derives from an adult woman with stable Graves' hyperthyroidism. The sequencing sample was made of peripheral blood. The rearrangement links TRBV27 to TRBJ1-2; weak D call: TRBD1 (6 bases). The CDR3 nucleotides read TGTGCCAGCAGTTACAGGGAAGCTAACTATGGCTACACCTTC. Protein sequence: CASSYREANYGYTF.